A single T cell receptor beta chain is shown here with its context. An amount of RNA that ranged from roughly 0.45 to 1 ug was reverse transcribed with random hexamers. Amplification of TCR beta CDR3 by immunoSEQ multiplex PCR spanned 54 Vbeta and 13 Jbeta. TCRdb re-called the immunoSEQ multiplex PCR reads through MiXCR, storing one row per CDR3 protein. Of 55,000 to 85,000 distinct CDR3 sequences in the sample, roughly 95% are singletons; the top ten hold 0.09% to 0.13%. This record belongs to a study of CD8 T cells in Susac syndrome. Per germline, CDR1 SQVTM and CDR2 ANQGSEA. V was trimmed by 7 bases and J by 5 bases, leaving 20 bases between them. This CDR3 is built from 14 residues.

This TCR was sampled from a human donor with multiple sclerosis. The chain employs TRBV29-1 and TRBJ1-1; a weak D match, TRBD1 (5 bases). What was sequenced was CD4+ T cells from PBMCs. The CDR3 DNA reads TGCAGCGGCAGTACTGGGGGAAGAGGGACTGAAGCTTTCTTT. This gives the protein CSGSTGGRGTEAFF.